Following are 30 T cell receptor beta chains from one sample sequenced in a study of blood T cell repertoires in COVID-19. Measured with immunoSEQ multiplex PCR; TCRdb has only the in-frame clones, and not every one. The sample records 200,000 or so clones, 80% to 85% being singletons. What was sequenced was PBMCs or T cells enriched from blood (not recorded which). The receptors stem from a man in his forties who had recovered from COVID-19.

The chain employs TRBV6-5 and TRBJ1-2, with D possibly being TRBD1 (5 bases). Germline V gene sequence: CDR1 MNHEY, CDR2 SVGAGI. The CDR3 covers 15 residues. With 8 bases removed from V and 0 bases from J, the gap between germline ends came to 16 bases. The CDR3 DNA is TGTGCCAGCCGATGGGGAGGGGACTCTAACTATGGCTACACCTTC. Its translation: CASRWGGDSNYGYTF.

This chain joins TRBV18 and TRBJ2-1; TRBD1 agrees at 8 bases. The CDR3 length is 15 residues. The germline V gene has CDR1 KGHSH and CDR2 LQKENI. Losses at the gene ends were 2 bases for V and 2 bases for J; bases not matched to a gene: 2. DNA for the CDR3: TGTGCCAGCTCACCAAGACAGGGGCCCTACAATGAGCAGTTCTTC. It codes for CASSPRQGPYNEQFF.

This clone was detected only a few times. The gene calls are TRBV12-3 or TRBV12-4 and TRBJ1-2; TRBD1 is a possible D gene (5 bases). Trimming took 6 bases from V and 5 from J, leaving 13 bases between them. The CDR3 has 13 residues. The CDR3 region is CASRSEQVYGYTF. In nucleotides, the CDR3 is TGTGCCAGCAGATCAGAACAGGTTTATGGCTACACCTTC.

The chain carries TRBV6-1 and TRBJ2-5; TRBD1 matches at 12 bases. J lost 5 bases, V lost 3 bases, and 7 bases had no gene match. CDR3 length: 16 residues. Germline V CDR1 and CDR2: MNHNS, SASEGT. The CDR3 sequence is CASSELGQGAGETQYF. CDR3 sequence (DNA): TGTGCCAGCAGTGAGCTGGGACAGGGGGCCGGCGAGACCCAGTACTTC.

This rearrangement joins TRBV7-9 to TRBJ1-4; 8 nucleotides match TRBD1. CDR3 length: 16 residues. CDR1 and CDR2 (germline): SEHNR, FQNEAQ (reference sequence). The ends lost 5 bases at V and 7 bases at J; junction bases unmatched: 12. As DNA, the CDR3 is TGTGCCAGCAGCCTCACAGGGGGTAACATAGGTGAAAAACTGTTTTTT. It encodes CASSLTGGNIGEKLFF.

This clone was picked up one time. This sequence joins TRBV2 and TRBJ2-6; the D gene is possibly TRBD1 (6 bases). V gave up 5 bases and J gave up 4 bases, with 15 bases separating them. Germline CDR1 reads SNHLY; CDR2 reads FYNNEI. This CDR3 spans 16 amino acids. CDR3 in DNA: TGTGCCAGCAGTCCTTCACAGGGTGCGGGGGCCAACGTCCTGACTTTC. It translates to CASSPSQGAGANVLTF.

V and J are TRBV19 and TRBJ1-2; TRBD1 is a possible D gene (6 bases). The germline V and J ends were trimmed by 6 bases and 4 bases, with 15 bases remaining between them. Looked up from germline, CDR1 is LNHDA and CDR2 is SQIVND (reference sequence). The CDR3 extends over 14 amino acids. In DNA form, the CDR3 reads TGTGCCAGTAGGCTGACAGGAGGACTCTATGGCTACACCTTC. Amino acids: CASRLTGGLYGYTF.

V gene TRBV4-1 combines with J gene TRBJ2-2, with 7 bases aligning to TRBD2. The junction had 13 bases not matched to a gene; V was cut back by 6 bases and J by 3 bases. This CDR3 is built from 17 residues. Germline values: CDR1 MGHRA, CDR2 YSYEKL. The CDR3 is CASRIAGVTLDTGELFF. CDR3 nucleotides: TGCGCCAGCAGAATCGCGGGGGTTACATTGGACACCGGGGAGCTGTTTTTT.

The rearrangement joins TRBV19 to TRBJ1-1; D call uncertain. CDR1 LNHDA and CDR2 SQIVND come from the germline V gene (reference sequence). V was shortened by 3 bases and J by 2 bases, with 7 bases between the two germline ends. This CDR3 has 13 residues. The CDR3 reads CASSISLNTEAFF. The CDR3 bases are TGTGCCAGTAGTATCTCTCTCAACACTGAAGCTTTCTTT.

The CDR3 sequence is CASSSQPISDRRNTEAFF. In DNA form, the CDR3 reads TGTGCCAGCAGCTCCCAACCTATATCAGACAGGCGGAACACTGAAGCTTTCTTT. The chain joins TRBV7-9 to TRBJ1-1; maybe TRBD1 (6 bases). Trimming cost V 4 bases and J 1 base, with 22 bases left between them. CDR1 is SEHNR and CDR2 is FQNEAQ in the germline V gene (reference sequence). This CDR3 region has 18 residues.

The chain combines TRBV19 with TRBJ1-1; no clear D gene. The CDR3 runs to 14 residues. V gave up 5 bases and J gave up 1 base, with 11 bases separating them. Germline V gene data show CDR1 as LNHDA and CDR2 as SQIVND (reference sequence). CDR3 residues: CASSYTFQNTEAFF. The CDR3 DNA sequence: TGTGCCAGTAGTTACACATTCCAGAACACTGAAGCTTTCTTT.

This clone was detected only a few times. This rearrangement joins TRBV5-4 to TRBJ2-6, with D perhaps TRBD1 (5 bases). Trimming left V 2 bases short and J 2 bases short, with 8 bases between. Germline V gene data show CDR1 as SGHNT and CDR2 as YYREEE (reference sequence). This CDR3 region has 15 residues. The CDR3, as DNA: TGTGCCAGCAGCTTTGGGGCCCCTGGGGCCAACGTCCTGACTTTC. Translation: CASSFGAPGANVLTF.

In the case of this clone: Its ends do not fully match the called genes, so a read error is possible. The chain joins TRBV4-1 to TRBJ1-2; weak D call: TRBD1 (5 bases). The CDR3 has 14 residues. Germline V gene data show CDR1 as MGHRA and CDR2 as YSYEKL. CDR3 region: CASSQEGTKYGYTF. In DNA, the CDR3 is TGCGCCAGCAGCCAAGAGGGGACTAAATATGGCTACACCTTC.

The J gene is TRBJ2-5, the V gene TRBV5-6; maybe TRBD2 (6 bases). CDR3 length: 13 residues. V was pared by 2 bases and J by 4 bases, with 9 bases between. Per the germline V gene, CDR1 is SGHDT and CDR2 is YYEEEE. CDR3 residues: CASSFTGVETQYF. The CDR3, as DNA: TGTGCCAGCAGCTTCACGGGGGTAGAGACCCAGTACTTC.

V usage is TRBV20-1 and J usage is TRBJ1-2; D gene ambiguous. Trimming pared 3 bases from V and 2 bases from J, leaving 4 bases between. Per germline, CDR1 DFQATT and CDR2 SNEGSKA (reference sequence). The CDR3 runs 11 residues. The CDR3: CSASPNYGYTF. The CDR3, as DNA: TGCAGTGCTAGTCCGAACTATGGCTACACCTTC.

CDR3 DNA: TGTGCCAGCAGCTCGGGACAGGGGCTAAACACCATATATTTT. It codes for CASSSGQGLNTIYF. V and J are TRBV11-2 and TRBJ1-3; 10 nucleotides line up with TRBD1. The CDR3 loop spans 14 amino acids. The V segment lost 4 bases and the J segment 6 bases; nucleotides outside the gene matches: 3. Germline CDR1 is SGHAT and CDR2 is FQNNGV. The full variable domain, with the rest looked up from reference TRBV11-2 and TRBJ1-3, is EAGVAQSPRYKIIEKRQSVAFWCNPISGHATLYWYQQILGQGPKLLIQFQNNGVVDDSQLPKDRFSAERLKGVDSTLKIQPAKLEDSAVYLCASSSGQGLNTIYFGEGSWLTVV.

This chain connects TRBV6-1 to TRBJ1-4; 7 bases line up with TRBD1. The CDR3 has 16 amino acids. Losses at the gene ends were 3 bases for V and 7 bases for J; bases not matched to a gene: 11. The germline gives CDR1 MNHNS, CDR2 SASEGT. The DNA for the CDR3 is TGTGCCAGCAGTGACAGGGGCAGGGGGTTAAGTGAAAAACTGTTTTTT. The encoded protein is CASSDRGRGLSEKLFF.

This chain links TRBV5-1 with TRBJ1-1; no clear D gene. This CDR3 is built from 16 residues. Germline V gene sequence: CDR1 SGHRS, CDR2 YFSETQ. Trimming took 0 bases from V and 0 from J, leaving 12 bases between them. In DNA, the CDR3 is TGCGCCAGCAGCTTGGGCGGGCCAAGGGTGAACACTGAAGCTTTCTTT. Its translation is CASSLGGPRVNTEAFF. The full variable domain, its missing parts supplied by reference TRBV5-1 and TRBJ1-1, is KAGVTQTPRYLIKTRGQQVTLSCSPISGHRSVSWYQQTPGQGLQFLFEYFSETQRNKGNFPGRFSGRQFSNSRSEMNVSTLELGDSALYLCASSLGGPRVNTEAFFGQGTRLTVV.

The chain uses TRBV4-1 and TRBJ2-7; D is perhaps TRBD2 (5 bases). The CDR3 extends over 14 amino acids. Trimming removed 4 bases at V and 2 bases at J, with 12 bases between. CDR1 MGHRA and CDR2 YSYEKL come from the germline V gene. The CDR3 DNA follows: TGCGCCAGCAGCCCCGAGAGCGGTACCTACGAGCAGTACTTC. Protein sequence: CASSPESGTYEQYF.

This chain's CDR3 is CASSQQINYGYTF. The CDR3 DNA reads TGTGCCAGCAGTCAACAAATCAACTATGGCTACACCTTC. The chain carries TRBV27 and TRBJ1-2; D gene ambiguous. Germline CDR1 and CDR2: MNHEY and SMNVEV (reference sequence). The CDR3 has 13 amino acids. Trimming cost V 5 bases and J 2 bases, with 9 bases left between them.

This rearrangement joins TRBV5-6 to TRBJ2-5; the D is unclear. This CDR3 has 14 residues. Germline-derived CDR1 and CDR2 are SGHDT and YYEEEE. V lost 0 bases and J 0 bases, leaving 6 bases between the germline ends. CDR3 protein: CASSLDTYQETQYF. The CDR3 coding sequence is TGTGCCAGCAGCTTGGACACGTACCAAGAGACCCAGTACTTC.

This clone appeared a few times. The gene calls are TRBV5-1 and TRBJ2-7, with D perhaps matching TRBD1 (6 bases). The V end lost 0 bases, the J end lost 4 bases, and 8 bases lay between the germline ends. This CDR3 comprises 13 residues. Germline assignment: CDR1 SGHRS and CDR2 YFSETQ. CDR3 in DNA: TGCGCCAGCAGCTTGGAGAGGGGGTACGAGCAGTACTTC. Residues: CASSLERGYEQYF.

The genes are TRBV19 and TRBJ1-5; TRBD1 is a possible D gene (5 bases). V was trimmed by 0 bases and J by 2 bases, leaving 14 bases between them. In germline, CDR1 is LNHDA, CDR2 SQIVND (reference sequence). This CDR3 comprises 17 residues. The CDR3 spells CASSIDDWGVGNQPQHF. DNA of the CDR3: TGTGCCAGTAGTATAGATGATTGGGGGGTCGGCAATCAGCCCCAGCATTTT.

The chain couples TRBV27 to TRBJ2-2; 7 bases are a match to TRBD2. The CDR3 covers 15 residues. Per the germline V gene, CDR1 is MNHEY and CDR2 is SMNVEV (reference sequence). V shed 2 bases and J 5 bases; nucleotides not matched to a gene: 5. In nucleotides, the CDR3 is TGTGCCAGCAGTTTAGGGGAGGGAAGGACCGGGGAGCTGTTTTTT. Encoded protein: CASSLGEGRTGELFF.

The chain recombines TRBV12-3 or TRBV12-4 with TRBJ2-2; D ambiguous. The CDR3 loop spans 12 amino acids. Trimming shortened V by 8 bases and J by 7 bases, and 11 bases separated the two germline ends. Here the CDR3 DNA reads TGTGCCAGCTCCCTCGAGGTCGGGGAGCTGTTTTTT. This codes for CASSLEVGELFF.

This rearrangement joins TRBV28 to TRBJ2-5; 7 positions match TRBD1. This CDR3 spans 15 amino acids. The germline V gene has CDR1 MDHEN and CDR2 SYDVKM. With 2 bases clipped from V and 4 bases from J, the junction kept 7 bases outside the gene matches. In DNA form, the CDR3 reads TGTGCCAGCAGTTTAGCGGGTGCAGGGGGAGAGACCCAGTACTTC. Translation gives CASSLAGAGGETQYF.

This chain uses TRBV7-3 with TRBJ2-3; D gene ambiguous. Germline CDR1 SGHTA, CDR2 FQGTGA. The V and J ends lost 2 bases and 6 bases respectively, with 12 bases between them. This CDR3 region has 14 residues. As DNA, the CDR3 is TGTGCCAGCAGCTTAGGAGTTAGCATGGATACGCAGTATTTT. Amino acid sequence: CASSLGVSMDTQYF. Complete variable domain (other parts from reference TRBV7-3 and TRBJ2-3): GAGVSQTPSNKVTEKGKYVELRCDPISGHTALYWYRQSLGQGPEFLIYFQGTGAADDSGLPNDRFFAVRPEGSVSTLKIQRTERGDSAVYLCASSLGVSMDTQYFGPGTRLTVL.

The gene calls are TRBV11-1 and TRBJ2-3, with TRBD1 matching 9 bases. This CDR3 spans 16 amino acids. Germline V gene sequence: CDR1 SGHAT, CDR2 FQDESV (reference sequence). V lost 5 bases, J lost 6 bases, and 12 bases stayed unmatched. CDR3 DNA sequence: TGTGCCAGCAGCCAAAAATCCGGGACAGGGTTGGATACGCAGTATTTT. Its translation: CASSQKSGTGLDTQYF. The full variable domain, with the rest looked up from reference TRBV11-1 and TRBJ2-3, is EAEVAQSPRYKITEKSQAVAFWCDPISGHATLYWYRQILGQGPELLVQFQDESVVDDSQLPKDRFSAERLKGVDSTLKIQPAELGDSAMYLCASSQKSGTGLDTQYFGPGTRLTVL.

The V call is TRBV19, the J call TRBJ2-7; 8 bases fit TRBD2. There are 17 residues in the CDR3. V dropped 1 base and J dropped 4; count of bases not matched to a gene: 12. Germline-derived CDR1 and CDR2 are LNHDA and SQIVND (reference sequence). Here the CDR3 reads CASSIASSGTRGYEQYF. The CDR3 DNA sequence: TGTGCCAGTAGTATAGCGTCTTCCGGGACTAGGGGGTACGAGCAGTACTTC.

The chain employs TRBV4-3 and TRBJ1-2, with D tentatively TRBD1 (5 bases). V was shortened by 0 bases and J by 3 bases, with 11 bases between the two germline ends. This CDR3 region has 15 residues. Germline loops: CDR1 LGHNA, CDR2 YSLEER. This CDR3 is CASSQDAGLYYGYTF. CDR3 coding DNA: TGCGCCAGCAGCCAAGATGCAGGGCTCTACTATGGCTACACCTTC.